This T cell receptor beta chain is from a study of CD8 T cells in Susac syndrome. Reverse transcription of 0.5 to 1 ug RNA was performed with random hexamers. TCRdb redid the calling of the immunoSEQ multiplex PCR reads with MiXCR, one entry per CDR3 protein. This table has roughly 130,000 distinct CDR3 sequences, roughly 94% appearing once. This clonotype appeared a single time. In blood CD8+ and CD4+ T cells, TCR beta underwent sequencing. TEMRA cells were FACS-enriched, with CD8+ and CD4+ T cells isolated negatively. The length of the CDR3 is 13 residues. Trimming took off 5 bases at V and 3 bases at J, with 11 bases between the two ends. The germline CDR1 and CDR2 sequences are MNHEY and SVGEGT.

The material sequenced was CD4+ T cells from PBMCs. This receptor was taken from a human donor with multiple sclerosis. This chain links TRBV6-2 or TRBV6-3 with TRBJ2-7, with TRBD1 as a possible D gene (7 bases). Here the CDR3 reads CASSTQGGYEQYF. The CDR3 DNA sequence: TGTGCCAGCAGTACGCAGGGGGGCTACGAGCAGTACTTC.